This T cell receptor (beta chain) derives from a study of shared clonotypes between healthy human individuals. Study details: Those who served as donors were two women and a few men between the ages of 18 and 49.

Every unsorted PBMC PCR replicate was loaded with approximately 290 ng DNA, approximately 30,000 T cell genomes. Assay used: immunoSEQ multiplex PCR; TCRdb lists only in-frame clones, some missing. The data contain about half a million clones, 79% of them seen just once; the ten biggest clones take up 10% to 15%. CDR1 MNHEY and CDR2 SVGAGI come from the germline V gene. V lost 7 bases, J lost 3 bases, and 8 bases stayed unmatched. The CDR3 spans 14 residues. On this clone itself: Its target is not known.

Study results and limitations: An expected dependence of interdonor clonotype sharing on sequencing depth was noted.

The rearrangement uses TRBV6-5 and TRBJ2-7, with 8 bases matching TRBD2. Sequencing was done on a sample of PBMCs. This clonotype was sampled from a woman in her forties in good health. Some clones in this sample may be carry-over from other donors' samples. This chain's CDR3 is CASTTSGRIYEQYF. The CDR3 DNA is TGTGCCAGCACCACTAGCGGCAGGATCTACGAGCAGTACTTC.